The 30 T cell receptor beta chains below come from one sample, sequenced in a study of T cell repertoires in ileal Crohn's disease. Before sorting, lamina propria lymphocytes were separated from surgical specimens by density gradient. Sequencing was performed with immunoSEQ multiplex PCR; in TCRdb, only in-frame clones are kept and a portion is missing. The table shows about 1,100 clones, with 75% to 90% occurring only once. The sequenced sample was CD4+ T cells sorted from the ileum. The receptor source for this set is an adult with Crohn's disease.

The V and J genes are TRBV2 and TRBJ2-5, with D maybe TRBD2 (6 bases). The CDR3 is 13 amino acids. Trimming removed 5 bases from V and 2 bases from J, with 9 bases in between. Germline V gene lookup returns CDR1 SNHLY and CDR2 FYNNEI. The CDR3 protein is CASSLARQETQYF. The CDR3 DNA sequence: TGTGCCAGCAGTCTAGCGAGACAAGAGACCCAGTACTTC. The variable domain in full, with the rest retrieved from reference TRBV2 and TRBJ2-5, is EPEVTQTPSHQVTQMGQEVILRCVPISNHLYFYWYRQILGQKVEFLVSFYNNEISEKSEIFDDQFSVERPDGSNFTLKIRSTKLEDSAMYFCASSLARQETQYFGPGTRLLVL.

The chain recombines TRBV5-1 with TRBJ2-5, with 7 bases that match TRBD1. This CDR3 is built from 14 residues. Germline V gene lookup returns CDR1 SGHRS and CDR2 YFSETQ. The J segment lost 2 bases and the V segment lost 4 bases, leaving 5 bases of the junction unmatched. In DNA, the CDR3 is TGCGCCAGCAGCAGGGGACAGCCTCAAGAGACCCAGTACTTC. Translating it yields CASSRGQPQETQYF. Based on the CDR3 plus reference TRBV5-1 and TRBJ2-5, the full variable domain is KAGVTQTPRYLIKTRGQQVTLSCSPISGHRSVSWYQQTPGQGLQFLFEYFSETQRNKGNFPGRFSGRQFSNSRSEMNVSTLELGDSALYLCASSRGQPQETQYFGPGTRLLVL.

V gene TRBV5-1 combines with J gene TRBJ2-7; TRBD2 matches at 12 bases. The V and J ends lost 2 bases and 0 bases, in that order; junction bases with no gene match: 9. The length of the CDR3 is 18 residues. Germline assignment: CDR1 SGHRS and CDR2 YFSETQ. The CDR3 loop is CASSLTSGRRGTSYEQYF. In DNA, the CDR3 is TGCGCCAGCAGCTTAACTAGCGGGAGGAGGGGAACCTCCTACGAGCAGTACTTC.

DNA of the CDR3: TGTGCCAGCAGCCCCCAAAGCGGGAGGGCCTCAGGCGAGCAGTTCTTC. It is translated as CASSPQSGRASGEQFF. The V and J genes are TRBV7-2 and TRBJ2-1, with 10 bases lining up with TRBD2. The trim removed 5 bases at V and 10 bases at J, leaving 14 bases unmatched. CDR1 is SGHTA, CDR2 FQGNSA, per germline. This CDR3 region has 16 residues.

This chain joins TRBV7-9 and TRBJ2-5; D perhaps matches TRBD2 (6 bases). V was pared by 1 base and J by 5 bases, with 11 bases between. CDR1 and CDR2 from the germline V gene are SEHNR and FQNEAQ (reference sequence). The CDR3 runs 14 residues. The CDR3 loop reads CASSLGGGRETQYF. CDR3 in DNA: TGTGCCAGCAGCTTAGGTGGAGGGCGGGAGACCCAGTACTTC. The complete variable domain, with remaining parts taken from reference TRBV7-9 and TRBJ2-5, reads DTGVSQNPRHKITKRGQNVTFRCDPISEHNRLYWYRQTLGQGPEFLTYFQNEAQLEKSRLLSDRFSAERPKGSFSTLEIQRTEQGDSAMYLCASSLGGGRETQYFGPGTRLLVL.

The J gene is TRBJ2-7, the V gene TRBV6-1; a possible D gene is TRBD2 (5 bases). The germline V gene encodes CDR1 MNHNS and CDR2 SASEGT. Trimming removed 3 bases from V and 3 bases from J, with 9 bases in between. The CDR3 length is 13 residues. The CDR3: CASSEVGGYEQYF. CDR3 nucleotides: TGTGCCAGCAGTGAGGTAGGAGGCTACGAGCAGTACTTC.

The rearrangement links TRBV5-4 to TRBJ2-2, with TRBD2 as a possible D gene (6 bases). The CDR3 consists of 15 residues. The ends were cut back, 1 base at V and 4 bases at J, with 11 bases in the middle. Germline V gene data show CDR1 as SGHNT and CDR2 as YYREEE (reference sequence). CDR3: CASSLTGEFTGELFF. CDR3 DNA sequence: TGTGCCAGCAGCTTGACGGGAGAATTCACCGGGGAGCTGTTTTTT.

V and J are TRBV7-2 and TRBJ2-3; D remains unclear. Germline lookup yields CDR1 SGHTA and CDR2 FQGNSA. This CDR3 is built from 14 residues. Trimming left V 2 bases short and J 0 bases short, with 6 bases between. The CDR3 here is CASSLSSSTDTQYF. CDR3 nucleotides: TGTGCCAGCAGCTTATCTTCTAGCACAGATACGCAGTATTTT. The entire variable domain, with the rest obtained from reference TRBV7-2 and TRBJ2-3, is as follows: GAGVSQSPSNKVTEKGKDVELRCDPISGHTALYWYRQSLGQGLEFLIYFQGNSAPDKSGLPSDRFSAERTGGSVSTLTIQRTQQEDSAVYLCASSLSSSTDTQYFGPGTRLTVL.

This clone appeared a single time. The rearrangement joins TRBV5-4 to TRBJ2-5, with 7 bases identical to TRBD1. The CDR3 runs to 13 residues. V lost 4 bases and J lost 3; bases outside the gene matches: 3. Germline V lookup: CDR1 SGHNT, CDR2 YYREEE (reference sequence). The CDR3 protein is CASSPGTEETQYF. CDR3 in DNA: TGTGCCAGCAGCCCCGGGACAGAAGAGACCCAGTACTTC. The full variable domain, with the rest looked up from reference TRBV5-4 and TRBJ2-5, is ETGVTQSPTHLIKTRGQQVTLRCSSQSGHNTVSWYQQALGQGPQFIFQYYREEENGRGNFPPRFSGLQFPNYSSELNVNALELDDSALYLCASSPGTEETQYFGPGTRLLVL.

The rearrangement uses TRBV7-2 and TRBJ2-7, with D maybe TRBD1 (6 bases). V lost 4 bases and J lost 1, with 14 bases in between. The CDR3 consists of 15 residues. The germline V gene encodes CDR1 SGHTA and CDR2 FQGNSA. CDR3: CASSSRPDRSYEQYF. The CDR3 region has the DNA TGTGCCAGCAGCTCACGCCCGGACAGATCCTACGAGCAGTACTTC.

The chain is built from TRBV2 and TRBJ2-7, with D maybe TRBD1 (6 bases). Trimming shortened V by 8 bases and J by 3 bases, and 17 bases separated the two germline ends. This CDR3 region has 14 residues. The germline gives CDR1 SNHLY, CDR2 FYNNEI. The CDR3 spells CASRPRDNVYEQYF. The CDR3 coding sequence is TGTGCCAGCCGACCCCGGGACAATGTCTACGAGCAGTACTTC.

V and J are TRBV28 and TRBJ1-1; D gene uncertain. Trimming cost V 5 bases and J 5 bases, with 9 bases left between them. Per germline, CDR1 MDHEN and CDR2 SYDVKM. This CDR3 contains 12 residues. In nucleotides, the CDR3 is TGTGCCAGCAGTCTCGAGGTGACTGAAGCTTTCTTT. This encodes CASSLEVTEAFF.

V usage is TRBV7-2 and J usage is TRBJ2-7; 9 bases line up with TRBD2. The CDR3 covers 14 residues. CDR1 and CDR2 from the germline V gene are SGHTA and FQGNSA. The junction had 6 bases not matched to a gene; V was cut back by 5 bases and J by 4 bases. CDR3 sequence (DNA): TGTGCCAGCAGCGAGGGACTAGCCCGATACGAGCAGTACTTC. Residues: CASSEGLARYEQYF.

The J gene is TRBJ1-3, the V gene TRBV13; D unclear. Trimming took off 4 bases at V and 4 bases at J, with 11 bases between the two ends. The CDR3 is 14 amino acids. Germline CDR1 reads PRHDT; CDR2 reads FYEKMQ (reference sequence). The CDR3 is CASSSRGEGNTIYF. CDR3 coding DNA: TGTGCCAGCAGCTCCCGGGGAGAGGGAAACACCATATATTTT.

The sample holds a few counts of this clone. V gene TRBV18 combines with J gene TRBJ2-7, with 10 bases identical to TRBD1. The CDR3 length is 14 residues. The V and J ends lost 2 bases and 9 bases, in that order; junction bases with no gene match: 7. CDR1 and CDR2 (germline): KGHSH, LQKENI. CDR3 sequence reads: CASSPVGTGEWQYF. The CDR3 region has the DNA TGTGCCAGCTCACCAGTTGGGACAGGGGAGTGGCAGTACTTC.

This CDR3 is CASSEGSGRAGEQYF. CDR3 coding DNA: TGTGCCAGCAGTGAAGGAAGCGGGAGGGCCGGAGAGCAGTATTTT. This rearrangement joins TRBV2 to TRBJ2-3, with 10 bases fitting TRBD2. Trimming at V came to 1 base and at J to 11 bases, leaving 9 bases not matched to a gene. Germline assignment: CDR1 SNHLY and CDR2 FYNNEI. This CDR3 region has 15 residues.

This rearrangement joins TRBV5-8 to TRBJ2-3; the match to TRBD1 covers 11 bases. V trimming: 2 bases; J trimming: 6 bases; junction bases outside the gene matches: 2. The CDR3 runs 14 residues. Germline V lookup: CDR1 SGHTS, CDR2 YDEGEE. Written as DNA, the CDR3 is TGTGCCAGCAGCTTCGGACAGGGGGCGGATACGCAGTATTTT. Translation: CASSFGQGADTQYF.

The rearrangement joins TRBV5-6 to TRBJ2-7; no definite D call. This CDR3 is 16 amino acids long. Germline CDR1 reads SGHDT; CDR2 reads YYEEEE. The germline V and J ends were trimmed by 3 bases and 1 base, with 17 bases remaining between them. The CDR3 sequence is CASSSLPSRRSYEQYF. Here the CDR3 DNA reads TGTGCCAGCAGCTCATTGCCCTCACGCAGATCCTACGAGCAGTACTTC.

The chain couples TRBV6-1 to TRBJ2-7, with TRBD2 as a possible D gene (5 bases). Germline V CDR1 and CDR2: MNHNS, SASEGT. CDR3 size: 15 residues. The V and J ends lost 3 bases and 5 bases respectively, with 17 bases between them. CDR3 sequence: CASSEMAGGWDEQYF. As DNA, the CDR3 is TGTGCCAGCAGTGAGATGGCAGGCGGGTGGGACGAGCAGTACTTC.

The chain links TRBV27 to TRBJ2-7; 10 nucleotides align to TRBD2. V shed 6 bases, J shed 4 bases, and the junction held 9 bases outside the gene matches. Germline V gene lookup returns CDR1 MNHEY and CDR2 SMNVEV (reference sequence). CDR3 size: 15 residues. CDR3 in DNA: TGTGCCAGCAGGCAGGACGGACTAGCGGATTACGAGCAGTACTTC. This encodes CASRQDGLADYEQYF.

This chain connects TRBV25-1 to TRBJ2-7, with D tentatively TRBD1 (6 bases). The CDR3 sequence is 14 residues long. The germline gives CDR1 MGHDK, CDR2 SYGVNS. Between the trimmed V and J ends, which lost 6 bases and 0 bases, there was a span of 12 bases. CDR3 nucleotides: TGTGCCAGCAGGGGGCAGGGGAGCTCCTACGAGCAGTACTTC. Amino acids: CASRGQGSSYEQYF.

This clone was seen once. The gene calls are TRBV7-8 and TRBJ1-6, with 11 bases identical to TRBD1. Germline CDR1 SGHVS, CDR2 FQNEAQ. The CDR3 contains 16 residues. Germline trimming cut 5 bases from V and 4 bases from J; bases unmatched to any gene: 4. The CDR3 region is CASSAGTGGYNSPLHF. CDR3 coding DNA: TGTGCCAGCAGCGCAGGGACAGGGGGATATAATTCACCCCTCCACTTT.

The chain combines TRBV19 with TRBJ2-4, with 8 bases matching TRBD1. The CDR3 extends over 17 amino acids. Losses at the gene ends were 7 bases for V and 4 bases for J; bases not matched to a gene: 15. Germline V gives CDR1 LNHDA, CDR2 SQIVND (reference sequence). The CDR3 region has the DNA TGTGCCAGTAACCCTATAGGGGTGGGACAGGAAAAAAACATTCAGTACTTC. As protein: CASNPIGVGQEKNIQYF.

Of note for this clone: Germline and junction disagree at one end, which may indicate a read error. This chain links TRBV7-7 with TRBJ1-1; TRBD1 aligns across 7 bases. CDR1 is SSHAT, CDR2 FNYEAQ, per germline (reference sequence). This CDR3 region has 13 residues. The CDR3 nucleotides read TGTGCTAGCAGCTTAGACAGGGACACTGAAGCTTTCTTT. This translates into CASSLDRDTEAFF. Using reference TRBV7-7 and TRBJ1-1 for the parts outside the CDR3, the full variable domain is GAGVSQSPRYKVTKRGQDVTLRCDPISSHATLYWYQQALGQGPEFLTYFNYEAQPDKSGLPSDRFSAERPEGSISTLTIQRTEQRDSAMYRCASSLDRDTEAFFGQGTRLTVV.

The rearrangement joins TRBV2 to TRBJ1-2; no firm D call. There are 13 residues in the CDR3. Trimming shortened V by 3 bases and J by 4 bases, and 9 bases separated the two germline ends. CDR1 SNHLY and CDR2 FYNNEI come from the germline V gene. CDR3 coding DNA: TGTGCCAGCAGTGAGATGAAGCTCTATGGCTACACCTTC. Protein sequence: CASSEMKLYGYTF. Full variable domain (missing parts from reference TRBV2 and TRBJ1-2): EPEVTQTPSHQVTQMGQEVILRCVPISNHLYFYWYRQILGQKVEFLVSFYNNEISEKSEIFDDQFSVERPDGSNFTLKIRSTKLEDSAMYFCASSEMKLYGYTFGSGTRLTVV.

The V and J genes are TRBV28 and TRBJ1-2; 9 bases match TRBD1. Trimming cost V 3 bases and J 5 bases; bases outside gene matches: 4. Germline CDR1 MDHEN, CDR2 SYDVKM. CDR3 length equals 14 residues. CDR3: CASSFRDRVYGYTF. In DNA form, the CDR3 reads TGTGCCAGCAGTTTCCGGGACAGGGTTTATGGCTACACCTTC.

Only one count was recorded for this clone. V and J are TRBV4-2 and TRBJ1-1; D is unclear. Per the germline V gene, CDR1 is LGHNA and CDR2 is YNFKEQ. This CDR3 spans 19 amino acids. The V end was cut by 4 bases, the J end by 0 bases, with 24 bases between. CDR3 in amino acids: CASSLNTATALLMNTEAFF. The CDR3 nucleotides read TGTGCCAGCAGCCTAAATACGGCCACAGCATTATTAATGAACACTGAAGCTTTCTTT.

The count of this clone is one. The chain has TRBV11-2 and TRBJ2-1; possible D gene TRBD2, 5 bases. Trimming took off 6 bases at V and 8 bases at J, with 11 bases between the two ends. The CDR3 runs to 12 residues. Germline assignment: CDR1 SGHAT and CDR2 FQNNGV. This chain's CDR3 is CASRSLEDEQFF. DNA for the CDR3: TGTGCCAGCAGGTCATTGGAGGATGAGCAGTTCTTC.

This clone was seen once. The V and J genes are TRBV10-2 and TRBJ1-1; D unresolved. The CDR3 has 13 amino acids. In germline, CDR1 is WSHSY, CDR2 SAAADI. V was clipped by 4 bases and J by 2 bases, with 8 bases between them. CDR3 sequence (DNA): TGCGCCAGCAGTGCAAACAGAAACACTGAAGCTTTCTTT. Its protein product is CASSANRNTEAFF.

The chain has TRBV5-8 and TRBJ2-2; 9 nucleotides align to TRBD2. Germline CDR1 is SGHTS and CDR2 is YDEGEE. The CDR3 extends over 18 amino acids. Unmatched junction bases numbered 11, after V lost 0 bases and J lost 5 bases. The CDR3 sequence: CASSLAGSGSWRTGELFF. For the CDR3, the DNA is TGTGCCAGCAGCTTGGCTGGTAGCGGGAGTTGGAGGACCGGGGAGCTGTTTTTT.